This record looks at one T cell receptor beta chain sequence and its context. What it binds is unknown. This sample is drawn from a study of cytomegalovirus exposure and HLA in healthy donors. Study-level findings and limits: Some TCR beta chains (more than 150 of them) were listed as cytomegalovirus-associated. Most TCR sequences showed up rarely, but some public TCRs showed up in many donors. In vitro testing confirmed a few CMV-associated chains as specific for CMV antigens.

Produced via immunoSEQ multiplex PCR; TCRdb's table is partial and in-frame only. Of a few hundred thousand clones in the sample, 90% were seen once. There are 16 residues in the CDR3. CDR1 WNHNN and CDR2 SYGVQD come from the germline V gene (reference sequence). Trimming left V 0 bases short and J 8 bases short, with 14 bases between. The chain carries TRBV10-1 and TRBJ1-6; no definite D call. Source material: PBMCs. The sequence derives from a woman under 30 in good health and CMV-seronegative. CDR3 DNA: TGCGCCAGCAGTGAGTCGAACACCGTCGGGGATTCACCCCTCCACTTT. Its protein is CASSESNTVGDSPLHF.